These 23 T cell receptor beta chains came from one sample sequenced in a study of cytomegalovirus exposure and HLA in healthy donors (dated by TCRdb to the late 2010s). The library relied on the immunoSEQ multiplex PCR assay. TCRdb mirrors the immuneACCESS table, restricted to in-frame sequences. Some clones are absent from its copies; in checked studies, under half trace to an unresolved V gene, and the reason for the others is unknown. The sample table holds around 190,000 clones, of which 86% were seen once. About 1.6% of the sample rests with the top ten. Sequenced: PBMCs. The receptors here all came from a woman between 18 and 29 years old in good health and CMV-seronegative.

This sequence joins TRBV19 and TRBJ1-1, with D tentatively TRBD1 (6 bases). From germline, CDR1 is LNHDA and CDR2 SQIVND (reference sequence). The CDR3 runs 15 residues. Trimming stripped 9 bases from V and 5 bases from J, with 22 bases between. The CDR3 is CASLNTGTWWTEAFF. As DNA, the CDR3 is TGTGCCAGCCTAAATACAGGGACCTGGTGGACTGAAGCTTTCTTT. The full variable domain, with the rest looked up from reference TRBV19 and TRBJ1-1, is DGGITQSPKYLFRKEGQNVTLSCEQNLNHDAMYWYRQDPGQGLRLIYYSQIVNDFQKGDIAEGYSVSREKKESFPLTVTSAQKNPTAFYLCASLNTGTWWTEAFFGQGTRLTVV.

The chain uses TRBV9 and TRBJ2-2; 8 positions agree with TRBD1. V shed 4 bases, J shed 7 bases, and the junction held 15 bases outside the gene matches. This CDR3 has 17 residues. CDR1 is SGDLS and CDR2 is YYNGEE in the germline V gene. This CDR3 is CASSPGPGQGRGGELFF. The CDR3 bases are TGTGCCAGCAGCCCCGGGCCCGGACAGGGCCGTGGCGGGGAGCTGTTTTTT.

The count of this clone is one. This sequence joins TRBV5-1 and TRBJ2-3; 8 bases are shared with TRBD2. Germline V gives CDR1 SGHRS, CDR2 YFSETQ. CDR3 length equals 14 residues. The V and J ends lost 6 bases and 5 bases, in that order; junction bases with no gene match: 8. CDR3 sequence reads: CASTGQSGGDTQYF. The DNA of the CDR3 is TGCGCCAGCACGGGCCAAAGCGGGGGAGATACGCAGTATTTT.

V usage is TRBV19 and J usage is TRBJ1-4; D perhaps matches TRBD1 (5 bases). There are 15 residues in the CDR3. CDR1 and CDR2 from the germline V gene are LNHDA and SQIVND (reference sequence). V lost 2 bases, J lost 7 bases, and 14 bases lay in between. The chain's CDR3 is CASSISGVYSEKLFF. CDR3 DNA sequence: TGTGCCAGTAGTATATCGGGGGTCTATTCTGAAAAACTGTTTTTT.

This clone was recorded only once. This chain uses TRBV6-1 with TRBJ1-1; no reliable D call. The CDR3 consists of 13 residues. The V gene lost 8 bases and the J gene lost 1 base, with 11 bases spanning the gap. Germline loops: CDR1 MNHNS, CDR2 SASEGT. The CDR3 DNA sequence: TGTGCCAGCGTCTTGACAACGAACACTGAAGCTTTCTTT. This sequence encodes CASVLTTNTEAFF.

The chain recombines TRBV10-3 with TRBJ2-1; 7 bases fit TRBD1. J gave up 10 bases and V 4 bases, and 13 bases lay outside the gene matches. Germline lookup yields CDR1 ENHRY and CDR2 SYGVKD. This CDR3 comprises 15 residues. The CDR3 DNA reads TGTGCCATCAGTGGTCGACAGGGAACCCCGGGGGAGCAGTTCTTC. Translating it yields CAISGRQGTPGEQFF.

Here the CDR3 reads CASSYRGRFTEAFF. CDR3 coding DNA: TGTGCCAGCAGCTACAGGGGGCGATTTACTGAAGCTTTCTTT. V and J are TRBV7-2 and TRBJ1-1; 9 nucleotides agree with TRBD1. Trimming took 4 bases from V and 5 from J; bases not matched to a gene: 5. The CDR3 totals 14 residues. CDR1 is SGHTA and CDR2 is FQGNSA in the germline V gene.

This rearrangement joins TRBV30 to TRBJ2-4; D perhaps matches TRBD1 (6 bases). V lost 8 bases and J lost 6, with 14 bases in between. Germline loops: CDR1 GTSNPN, CDR2 SVGIG (reference sequence). The CDR3 length is 12 residues. CDR3 amino acids: CAGGLGLNIQYF. The CDR3 DNA is TGTGCCGGGGGCCTAGGTCTAAACATTCAGTACTTC.

The chain combines TRBV28 with TRBJ2-7, with 7 nucleotides matching TRBD1. The J segment lost 4 bases and the V segment lost 6 bases, leaving 15 bases of the junction unmatched. Per the germline V gene, CDR1 is MDHEN and CDR2 is SYDVKM. This CDR3 has 16 amino acids. CDR3 sequence reads: CASSHPSRDRYYEQYF. CDR3 in DNA: TGTGCCAGCAGCCACCCCTCCCGGGACAGATATTACGAGCAGTACTTC.

The rearrangement joins TRBV5-1 to TRBJ1-6, with D possibly being TRBD1 (6 bases). Trimming shortened V by 1 base and J by 8 bases, and 22 bases separated the two germline ends. Germline-derived CDR1 and CDR2 are SGHRS and YFSETQ. The CDR3 has 18 residues. DNA for the CDR3: TGCGCCAGCAGCTTGACCCGCTGGACAGCTGAAGATTATTCACCCCTCCACTTT. This gives the protein CASSLTRWTAEDYSPLHF.

This rearrangement joins TRBV7-9 to TRBJ1-1; 10 nucleotides agree with TRBD1. Germline V CDR1 and CDR2: SEHNR, FQNEAQ (reference sequence). The CDR3 extends over 16 amino acids. V trimming: 3 bases; J trimming: 4 bases; junction bases outside the gene matches: 8. The CDR3 loop is CASSFRPGQGLTEAFF. The CDR3 bases are TGTGCCAGCAGCTTCCGACCGGGACAGGGGCTCACTGAAGCTTTCTTT.

This rearrangement joins TRBV13 to TRBJ2-1; D is perhaps TRBD2 (5 bases). The CDR3 sequence is 16 residues long. V lost 2 bases to trimming and J lost 0 bases, with 11 bases between them. Per the germline V gene, CDR1 is PRHDT and CDR2 is FYEKMQ (reference sequence). The CDR3 region has the DNA TGTGCCAGCAGCTTATGGAGGAGGAGCTCCTACAATGAGCAGTTCTTC. This codes for CASSLWRRSSYNEQFF.

This chain joins TRBV28 and TRBJ2-1, with 7 bases identical to TRBD2. Germline loops: CDR1 MDHEN, CDR2 SYDVKM. The CDR3 covers 15 residues. The V gene end was trimmed by 6 bases and the J gene end by 8 bases; junction bases not matched to a gene: 13. CDR3 residues: CASSPFDASGYEQFF. The CDR3 DNA reads TGTGCCAGCAGCCCATTTGACGCTAGCGGCTATGAGCAGTTCTTC.

This chain connects TRBV11-2 to TRBJ1-1; 9 bases agree with TRBD1. The CDR3 length is 15 residues. CDR1 is SGHAT, CDR2 FQNNGV, per germline. The trim removed 7 bases at V and 0 bases at J, leaving 6 bases unmatched. The CDR3 here is CASNPGQGMNTEAFF. The CDR3 DNA sequence: TGTGCCAGCAACCCGGGACAGGGAATGAACACTGAAGCTTTCTTT. The full variable domain, completed using reference TRBV11-2 and TRBJ1-1, is EAGVAQSPRYKIIEKRQSVAFWCNPISGHATLYWYQQILGQGPKLLIQFQNNGVVDDSQLPKDRFSAERLKGVDSTLKIQPAKLEDSAVYLCASNPGQGMNTEAFFGQGTRLTVV.

In this sample, this clone turned up once. The chain is built from TRBV11-2 and TRBJ1-4; D is possibly TRBD1 (5 bases). CDR1 is SGHAT and CDR2 is FQNNGV in the germline V gene. The CDR3 runs to 14 residues. V lost 7 bases and J 5 bases, leaving 14 bases between the germline ends. This chain's CDR3 is CASTDGGFNEKLFF. The CDR3, as DNA: TGTGCCAGCACCGATGGGGGGTTCAATGAAAAACTGTTTTTT. Full variable domain (outside the CDR3, taken from reference TRBV11-2 and TRBJ1-4): EAGVAQSPRYKIIEKRQSVAFWCNPISGHATLYWYQQILGQGPKLLIQFQNNGVVDDSQLPKDRFSAERLKGVDSTLKIQPAKLEDSAVYLCASTDGGFNEKLFFGSGTQLSVL.

V and J are TRBV19 and TRBJ2-7, with TRBD1 matching over 7 bases. The V segment lost 0 bases and the J segment 2 bases; nucleotides outside the gene matches: 13. Germline V gives CDR1 LNHDA, CDR2 SQIVND (reference sequence). The CDR3 spans 18 residues. The CDR3 DNA sequence: TGTGCCAGTAGTATAGATGGGACAGACCTCCCTGGGACCTACGAGCAGTACTTC. It codes for CASSIDGTDLPGTYEQYF.

The V call is TRBV5-1, the J call TRBJ1-1, with a weak D call TRBD1 (5 bases). The V gene lost 5 bases and the J gene lost 7 bases, with 18 bases spanning the gap. Germline CDR1 and CDR2: SGHRS and YFSETQ. There are 14 residues in the CDR3. The CDR3 sequence: CASSTDRVRGEAFF. CDR3 DNA sequence: TGCGCCAGCAGTACCGACCGGGTTAGGGGTGAAGCTTTCTTT. Drawing the rest from reference TRBV5-1 and TRBJ1-1, the complete variable domain is KAGVTQTPRYLIKTRGQQVTLSCSPISGHRSVSWYQQTPGQGLQFLFEYFSETQRNKGNFPGRFSGRQFSNSRSEMNVSTLELGDSALYLCASSTDRVRGEAFFGQGTRLTVV.

The genes are TRBV2 and TRBJ2-1; the D gene is possibly TRBD1 (6 bases). CDR3 length equals 14 residues. Trimming cost V 7 bases and J 5 bases, with 15 bases left between them. Germline V gene data show CDR1 as SNHLY and CDR2 as FYNNEI. CDR3 protein: CASTRLTGNNEQFF. Written as DNA, the CDR3 is TGTGCCAGCACTCGACTAACAGGGAACAATGAGCAGTTCTTC.

The chain recombines TRBV29-1 with TRBJ2-1, with D perhaps matching TRBD1 (5 bases). The CDR3 is 13 amino acids. Germline CDR1 is SQVTM and CDR2 is ANQGSEA. V was trimmed by 6 bases and J by 4 bases, leaving 13 bases between them. CDR3: CSVTPTGYNEQFF. Here the CDR3 DNA reads TGCAGCGTCACTCCTACAGGATACAATGAGCAGTTCTTC.

The rearrangement uses TRBV19 and TRBJ2-7, with 7 positions matching TRBD1. Per the germline V gene, CDR1 is LNHDA and CDR2 is SQIVND (reference sequence). The CDR3 sequence is 13 residues long. V lost 7 bases, J lost 2 bases, and 5 bases stayed unmatched. CDR3 protein: CASKGAGAYEQYF. The CDR3 DNA is TGTGCCAGTAAGGGGGCAGGGGCCTACGAGCAGTACTTC.

Remarks on this clone: The sample has other DNA sequences that encode this CDR3 too. The chain has TRBV9 and TRBJ2-2, with TRBD2 identical over 9 bases. The CDR3 has 15 residues. V was clipped by 3 bases and J by 2 bases; unmatched bases: 2. CDR1 is SGDLS and CDR2 is YYNGEE in the germline V gene. CDR3 DNA: TGTGCCAGCAGCGGTCTAGCGGGAAACACCGGGGAGCTGTTTTTT. It encodes CASSGLAGNTGELFF.

Note on this clone: Distinct nucleotide sequences in the sample also encode this CDR3. The chain joins TRBV30 to TRBJ1-6, with D tentatively TRBD1 (5 bases). Trimming cost V 3 bases and J 9 bases, with 15 bases left between them. The CDR3 has 14 residues. Germline lookup yields CDR1 GTSNPN and CDR2 SVGIG (reference sequence). In DNA, the CDR3 is TGTGCCTGGAGGGGGGGTCGGGGGATTTCACCCCTCCACTTT. Protein: CAWRGGRGISPLHF.

About this clone itself: The junction does not match germline at one end; this may be a read error. The chain links TRBV5-1 to TRBJ1-1; TRBD1 matches at 8 bases. CDR1 and CDR2 from the germline V gene are SGHRS and YFSETQ. The CDR3 totals 13 residues. The CDR3 spells CASSLEDGTGYSF. As DNA, the CDR3 is TGCGCCAGCAGCTTGGAAGATGGGACAGGCTATAGTTTT.